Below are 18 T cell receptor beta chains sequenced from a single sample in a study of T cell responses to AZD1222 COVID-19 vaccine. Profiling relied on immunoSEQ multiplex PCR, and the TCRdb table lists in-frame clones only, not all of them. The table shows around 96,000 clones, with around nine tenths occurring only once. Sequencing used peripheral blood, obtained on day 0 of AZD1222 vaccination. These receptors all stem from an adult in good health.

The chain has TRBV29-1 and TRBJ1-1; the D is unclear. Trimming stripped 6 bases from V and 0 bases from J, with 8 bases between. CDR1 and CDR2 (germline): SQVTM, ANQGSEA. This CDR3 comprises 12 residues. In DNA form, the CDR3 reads TGCAGCGTCGTAGACATGAACACTGAAGCTTTCTTT. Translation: CSVVDMNTEAFF.

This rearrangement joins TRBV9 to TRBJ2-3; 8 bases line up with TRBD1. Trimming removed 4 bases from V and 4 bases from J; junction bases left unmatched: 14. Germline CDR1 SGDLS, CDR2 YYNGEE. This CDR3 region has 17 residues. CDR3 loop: CASSPSELDRDPDTQYF. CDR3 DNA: TGTGCCAGCAGCCCCTCCGAGTTGGACAGGGACCCAGATACGCAGTATTTT.

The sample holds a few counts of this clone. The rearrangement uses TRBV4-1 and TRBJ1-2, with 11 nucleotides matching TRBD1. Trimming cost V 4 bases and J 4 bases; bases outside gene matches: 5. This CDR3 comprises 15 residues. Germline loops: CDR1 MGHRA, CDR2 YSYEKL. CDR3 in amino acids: CASSPGTGGTYGYTF. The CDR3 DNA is TGCGCCAGCAGCCCAGGGACAGGGGGGACCTATGGCTACACCTTC.

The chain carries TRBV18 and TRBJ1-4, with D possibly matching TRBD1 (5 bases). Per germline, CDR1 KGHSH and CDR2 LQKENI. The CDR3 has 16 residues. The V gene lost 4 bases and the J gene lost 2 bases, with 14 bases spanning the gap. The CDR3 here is CASSQYQGSTNEKLFF. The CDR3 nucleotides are TGTGCCAGCTCACAATATCAGGGTTCCACTAATGAAAAACTGTTTTTT.

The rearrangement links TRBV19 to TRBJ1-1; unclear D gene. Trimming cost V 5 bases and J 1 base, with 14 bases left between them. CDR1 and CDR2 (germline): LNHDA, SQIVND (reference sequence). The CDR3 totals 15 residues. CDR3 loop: CASSSRSLPNTEAFF. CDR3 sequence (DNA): TGTGCCAGTAGTTCGCGGAGCCTACCGAACACTGAAGCTTTCTTT.

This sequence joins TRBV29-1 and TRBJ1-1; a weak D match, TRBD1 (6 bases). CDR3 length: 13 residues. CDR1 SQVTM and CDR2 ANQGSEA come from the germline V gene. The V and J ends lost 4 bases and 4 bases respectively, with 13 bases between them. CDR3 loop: CSVAEGTSTEAFF. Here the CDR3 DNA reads TGCAGCGTTGCGGAGGGGACATCCACTGAAGCTTTCTTT.

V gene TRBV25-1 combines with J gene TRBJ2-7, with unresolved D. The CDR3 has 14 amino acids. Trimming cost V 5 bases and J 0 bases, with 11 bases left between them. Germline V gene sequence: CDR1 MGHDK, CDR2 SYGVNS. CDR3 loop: CASSSGALSYEQYF. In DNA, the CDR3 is TGTGCCAGCAGTTCCGGAGCACTCTCCTACGAGCAGTACTTC.

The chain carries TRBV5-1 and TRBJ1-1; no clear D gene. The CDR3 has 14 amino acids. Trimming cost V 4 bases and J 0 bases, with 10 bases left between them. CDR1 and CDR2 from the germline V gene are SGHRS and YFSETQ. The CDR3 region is CASSITTMNTEAFF. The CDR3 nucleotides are TGCGCCAGCAGCATTACCACTATGAACACTGAAGCTTTCTTT.

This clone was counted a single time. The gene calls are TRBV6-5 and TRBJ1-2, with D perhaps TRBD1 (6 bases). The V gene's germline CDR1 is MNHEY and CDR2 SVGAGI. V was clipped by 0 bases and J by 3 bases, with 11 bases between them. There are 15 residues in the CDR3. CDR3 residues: CASSYSRGVDYGYTF. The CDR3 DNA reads TGTGCCAGCAGTTACTCCAGGGGCGTTGACTATGGCTACACCTTC.

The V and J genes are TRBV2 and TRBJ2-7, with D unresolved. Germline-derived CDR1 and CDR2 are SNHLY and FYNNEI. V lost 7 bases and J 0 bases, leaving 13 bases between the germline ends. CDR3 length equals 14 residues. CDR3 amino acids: CASMLDPSSYEQYF. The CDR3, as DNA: TGTGCCAGCATGCTGGATCCTAGCTCCTACGAGCAGTACTTC.

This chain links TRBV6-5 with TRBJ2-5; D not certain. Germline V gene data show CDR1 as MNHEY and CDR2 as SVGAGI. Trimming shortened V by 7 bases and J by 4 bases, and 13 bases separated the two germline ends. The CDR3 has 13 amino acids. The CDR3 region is CASTRSWGETQYF. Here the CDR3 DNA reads TGTGCCAGCACTAGGAGCTGGGGAGAGACCCAGTACTTC.

DNA of the CDR3: TGTGCCAGCAGGGGACACTTGAACACTGAAGCTTTCTTT. Protein sequence: CASRGHLNTEAFF. The rearrangement uses TRBV25-1 and TRBJ1-1; perhaps TRBD1 as D (6 bases). CDR3 size: 13 residues. Trimming cost V 6 bases and J 0 bases, with 8 bases left between them. Germline V gene sequence: CDR1 MGHDK, CDR2 SYGVNS.

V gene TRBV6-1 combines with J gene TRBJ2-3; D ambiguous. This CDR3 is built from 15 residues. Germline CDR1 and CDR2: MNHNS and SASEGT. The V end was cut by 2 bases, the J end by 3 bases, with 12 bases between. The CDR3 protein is CASSESLIRTDTQYF. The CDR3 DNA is TGTGCCAGCAGTGAAAGTCTCATCAGGACAGATACGCAGTATTTT.

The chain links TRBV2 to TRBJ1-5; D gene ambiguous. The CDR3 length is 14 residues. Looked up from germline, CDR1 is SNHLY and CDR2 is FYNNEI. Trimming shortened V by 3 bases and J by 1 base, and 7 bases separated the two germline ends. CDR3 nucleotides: TGTGCCAGCAGTGAGGTGGAAAGCAATCAGCCCCAGCATTTT. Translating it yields CASSEVESNQPQHF.

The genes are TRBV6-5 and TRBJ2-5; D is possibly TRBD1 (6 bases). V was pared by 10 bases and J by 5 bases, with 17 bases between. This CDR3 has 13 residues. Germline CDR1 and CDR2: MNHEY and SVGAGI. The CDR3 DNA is TGTGCCACCCATGAGACAGGTCGGGAGACCCAGTACTTC. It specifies CATHETGRETQYF.

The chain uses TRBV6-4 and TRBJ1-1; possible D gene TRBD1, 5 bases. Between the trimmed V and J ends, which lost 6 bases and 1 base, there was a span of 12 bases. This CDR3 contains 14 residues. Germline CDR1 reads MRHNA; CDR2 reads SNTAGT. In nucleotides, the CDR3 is TGTGCCAGCAGCCCCGGGACGGCGAACACTGAAGCTTTCTTT. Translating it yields CASSPGTANTEAFF.

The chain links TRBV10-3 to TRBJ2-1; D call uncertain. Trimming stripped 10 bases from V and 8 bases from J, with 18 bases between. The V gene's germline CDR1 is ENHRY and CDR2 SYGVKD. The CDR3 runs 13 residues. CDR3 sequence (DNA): TGTGCCACCACCCCCAACTCTCAGGATGAGCAGTTCTTC. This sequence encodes CATTPNSQDEQFF.

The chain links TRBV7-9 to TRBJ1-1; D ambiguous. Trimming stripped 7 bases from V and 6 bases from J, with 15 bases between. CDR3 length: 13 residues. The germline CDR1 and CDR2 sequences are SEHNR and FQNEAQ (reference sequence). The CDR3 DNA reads TGTGCCAGCAATCCCGGGGAGGGATCTGAAGCTTTCTTT. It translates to CASNPGEGSEAFF.